This T cell receptor beta chain was profiled in a study of blood T cell repertoires in COVID-19. Study-wide context: Sites across the United States, Italy and Spain contributed samples from acute and convalescent COVID-19. Nucleic acid was either cDNA or gDNA, and it came from T cells, B-cell-depleted T cells, or PBMCs.

V was clipped by 1 base and J by 7 bases; unmatched bases: 3. Germline CDR1 reads GTSNPN; CDR2 reads SVGIG (reference sequence). The CDR3 is 13 amino acids. In the authors' methods: Reference gene primer amplification yielded estimated nucleated cell counts. The repertoire was sequenced with immunoSEQ multiplex PCR; TCRdb's copy has only in-frame clones and lacks some. The V and J calls and clone size come from that table; D and trimming were worked out from the DNA. The table lists 350,000 or so clones, around 83% of them singletons, with approximately 3% in the top ten. The sequenced material came from peripheral blood. The TCR was taken from a man aged 25 to 40 with active or convalescent COVID-19. The rearrangement joins TRBV30 to TRBJ1-4; TRBD1 matches at 7 bases. DNA for the CDR3: TGTGCCTGGAGTGGACAGGGAGGTGAAAAACTGTTTTTT. Translation: CAWSGQGGEKLFF. The whole variable domain, filled in from reference TRBV30 and TRBJ1-4, reads SQTIHQWPATLVQPVGSPLSLECTVEGTSNPNLYWYRQAAGRGLQLLFYSVGIGQISSEVPQNLSASRPQDRQFILSSKKLLLSDSGFYLCAWSGQGGEKLFFGSGTQLSVL.